The 29 T cell receptor beta chains below come from one sample, sequenced in a study of preoperative IRX-2 immunotherapy in early breast cancer. The table came from immunoSEQ multiplex PCR; TCRdb's copy has only in-frame clones and leaves some out. The data contain approximately 98,000 clones, around 86% of them seen just once; the ten biggest clones take up around 2.1%. Treatment meaning: preoperative locoregional IRX-2 cytokine immunotherapy. Sequencing was performed on tumor tissue, taken after IRX-2 immunotherapy. These receptors were collected from a human donor with breast cancer.

CDR3 loop: CASSPGWGGLDTEAFF. The CDR3 bases are TGTGCCAGCTCACCAGGGTGGGGGGGTTTGGACACTGAAGCTTTCTTT. The rearrangement links TRBV18 to TRBJ1-1, with a tentative D call TRBD1 (5 bases). Germline V gene lookup returns CDR1 KGHSH and CDR2 LQKENI. This CDR3 contains 16 residues. The ends were cut back, 2 bases at V and 3 bases at J, with 16 bases in the middle.

The chain links TRBV23-1 to TRBJ1-4; D gene uncertain. TRBV23-1 is identified as an open reading frame with a role that is uncertain. The CDR3 is made up of 17 amino acids. V was clipped by 8 bases and J by 0 bases, with 19 bases between them. This CDR3 reads CASPTTNYCATNEKLFF. The CDR3 region has the DNA TGCGCCAGCCCTACCACGAATTATTGTGCAACTAATGAAAAACTGTTTTTT.

V gene TRBV19 combines with J gene TRBJ2-1; D is perhaps TRBD1 or TRBD2 (5 bases each). Looked up from germline, CDR1 is LNHDA and CDR2 is SQIVND (reference sequence). Trimming removed 0 bases from V and 3 bases from J, with 6 bases in between. The CDR3 is made up of 14 amino acids. The CDR3 region is CASSIEGDYNEQFF. As DNA, the CDR3 is TGTGCCAGTAGTATAGAGGGGGACTACAATGAGCAGTTCTTC.

The gene calls are TRBV5-1 and TRBJ2-7, with D possibly called TRBD1 or TRBD2 (6 bases each). Germline-derived CDR1 and CDR2 are SGHRS and YFSETQ. The CDR3 has 15 residues. V gave up 0 bases and J gave up 7 bases, with 17 bases separating them. CDR3 DNA: TGCGCCAGCAGCTTGGGGGGGGCGCGGATGGAAGAGCAGTACTTC. Translated: CASSLGGARMEEQYF.

This clone was seen a few times. The chain has TRBV28 and TRBJ1-1; 8 bases match TRBD1. Germline CDR1 is MDHEN and CDR2 is SYDVKM. V gave up 4 bases and J gave up 4 bases; unmatched junction bases: 8. CDR3 length: 15 amino acids. CDR3 in DNA: TGTGCCAGCAGTTATCGAGGACAGGGCGGCACTGAAGCTTTCTTT. Translation gives CASSYRGQGGTEAFF.

The chain is built from TRBV19 and TRBJ2-2, with D perhaps matching TRBD2 (7 bases). The germline V gene encodes CDR1 LNHDA and CDR2 SQIVND (reference sequence). This CDR3 comprises 14 residues. Trimming shortened V by 8 bases and J by 7 bases, and 17 bases separated the two germline ends. CDR3 sequence: CASGRGGLGGELFF. The CDR3 DNA sequence: TGTGCCAGTGGTCGCGGGGGCCTAGGCGGGGAGCTGTTTTTT.

This clone was detected once. In the same sample, other DNA sequences code for this CDR3. This rearrangement joins TRBV6-8 to TRBJ2-7; D remains ambiguous. Trimming removed 0 bases from V and 3 bases from J, with 3 bases in between. Germline-derived CDR1 and CDR2 are MNHGY and SAAAGT. The CDR3 loop spans 12 amino acids. CDR3 nucleotide sequence: TGTGCCAGCAGTTACTCGAGCTACGAGCAGTACTTC. Its protein product is CASSYSSYEQYF.

This clone was picked up one time. The chain is built from TRBV7-2 and TRBJ1-2, with D perhaps TRBD1 (5 bases). This CDR3 spans 13 amino acids. V shed 8 bases and J shed 8 bases, with 18 bases lying between them. Germline values: CDR1 SGHTA, CDR2 FQGNSA. CDR3 region: CASRGQGAKGYTF. For the CDR3, the DNA is TGTGCCAGCCGCGGTCAGGGAGCTAAGGGCTACACCTTC. The variable domain in full, with the rest retrieved from reference TRBV7-2 and TRBJ1-2, is GAGVSQSPSNKVTEKGKDVELRCDPISGHTALYWYRQSLGQGLEFLIYFQGNSAPDKSGLPSDRFSAERTGGSVSTLTIQRTQQEDSAVYLCASRGQGAKGYTFGSGTRLTVV.

This chain joins TRBV28 and TRBJ1-2, with 7 bases that match TRBD1. The junction had 3 bases not matched to a gene; V was cut back by 2 bases and J by 6 bases. The CDR3 is 13 residues long. CDR1 and CDR2 from the germline V gene are MDHEN and SYDVKM. CDR3 sequence reads: CASSLPQGDGYTF. CDR3 in DNA: TGTGCCAGCAGTTTACCTCAGGGGGATGGCTACACCTTC.

The J gene is TRBJ2-7, the V gene TRBV14; TRBD1 aligns across 9 bases. The CDR3 totals 21 residues. The germline V gene has CDR1 SGHDN and CDR2 FVKESK. With V trimmed by 6 bases and J by 3 bases, 27 bases remained unmatched. The CDR3 reads CASSLRQGGLGEVPKDYEQYF. The CDR3 DNA reads TGTGCCAGCAGTCTTAGACAGGGGGGATTGGGAGAGGTACCAAAGGACTACGAGCAGTACTTC.

The rearrangement links TRBV19 to TRBJ2-2; maybe TRBD2 (6 bases). This CDR3 spans 13 amino acids. In germline, CDR1 is LNHDA, CDR2 SQIVND (reference sequence). V was pared by 8 bases and J by 4 bases, with 11 bases between. CDR3 region: CASPASATGELFF. CDR3 sequence (DNA): TGTGCCAGTCCGGCTAGCGCCACCGGGGAGCTGTTTTTT.

This clone was seen a single time. The chain employs TRBV5-1 and TRBJ2-3; 7 nucleotides agree with TRBD1. Germline CDR1 is SGHRS and CDR2 is YFSETQ. The CDR3 extends over 16 amino acids. The V gene end was trimmed by 4 bases and the J gene end by 6 bases; junction bases not matched to a gene: 14. The CDR3 nucleotides read TGCGCCAGCAGCCTCCTGGGGACAGTCGCTCCGGATACGCAGTATTTT. Protein product: CASSLLGTVAPDTQYF. The full variable domain, with the rest looked up from reference TRBV5-1 and TRBJ2-3, is KAGVTQTPRYLIKTRGQQVTLSCSPISGHRSVSWYQQTPGQGLQFLFEYFSETQRNKGNFPGRFSGRQFSNSRSEMNVSTLELGDSALYLCASSLLGTVAPDTQYFGPGTRLTVL.

This chain links TRBV28 with TRBJ1-1, with D unresolved. Trimming took off 7 bases at V and 2 bases at J, with 11 bases between the two ends. Germline V gene sequence: CDR1 MDHEN, CDR2 SYDVKM. This CDR3 has 13 amino acids. The CDR3 here is CASTLVINTEAFF. Written as DNA, the CDR3 is TGTGCCAGCACCCTAGTGATCAACACTGAAGCTTTCTTT.

The table lists this clone with a count of one. The chain employs TRBV6-8 and TRBJ1-5, with D possibly TRBD1 on 5 matching bases. The V end was cut by 5 bases, the J end by 0 bases, with 11 bases between. Germline values: CDR1 MNHGY, CDR2 SAAAGT. CDR3 length: 15 residues. CDR3 residues: CASSLGASSNQPQHF. For the CDR3, the DNA is TGTGCCAGCAGTCTCGGGGCTAGTAGCAATCAGCCCCAGCATTTT.

The J gene is TRBJ1-5, the V gene TRBV6-8, with 9 bases aligning to TRBD1. Germline V gene lookup returns CDR1 MNHGY and CDR2 SAAAGT. The CDR3 is 15 residues long. V shed 10 bases and J 0 bases; nucleotides not matched to a gene: 7. CDR3 in amino acids: CAICRTGDSNQPQHF. For the CDR3, the DNA is TGTGCCATCTGTCGGACAGGGGATAGCAATCAGCCCCAGCATTTT.

V gene TRBV19 combines with J gene TRBJ1-5; 9 nucleotides agree with TRBD1. The CDR3 consists of 15 residues. Losses at the gene ends were 10 bases for V and 3 bases for J; bases not matched to a gene: 10. CDR1 is LNHDA, CDR2 SQIVND, per germline (reference sequence). For the CDR3, the DNA is TGTGCCACGTCCCGTGACAGGGGGTTCAATCAGCCCCAGCATTTT. Its translation: CATSRDRGFNQPQHF.

CDR3 loop: CASSLINRDTQYF. Written as DNA, the CDR3 is TGTGCCAGCAGCTTAATTAATAGGGATACGCAGTATTTT. The chain is built from TRBV7-1 and TRBJ2-3; D gene unclear. TRBV7-1 is labeled an ORF, and its function is uncertain. This CDR3 comprises 13 residues. The V and J ends lost 4 bases and 6 bases respectively, with 11 bases between them.

The chain has TRBV5-1 and TRBJ1-1; maybe TRBD1 (6 bases). V lost 4 bases and J lost 1, with 11 bases in between. The CDR3 contains 14 residues. Per the germline V gene, CDR1 is SGHRS and CDR2 is YFSETQ. The CDR3 loop reads CASSMEGGNTEAFF. The CDR3 nucleotides are TGCGCCAGCAGCATGGAGGGGGGGAACACTGAAGCTTTCTTT.

This sequence joins TRBV7-6 and TRBJ2-6; weak D call: TRBD2 (5 bases). The CDR3 totals 16 residues. The germline CDR1 and CDR2 sequences are SGHVS and FNYEAQ. V lost 5 bases to trimming and J lost 4 bases, with 15 bases between them. CDR3 in amino acids: CASSLPGVWGANVLTF. DNA of the CDR3: TGTGCCAGCAGCCTCCCCGGGGTGTGGGGGGCCAACGTCCTGACTTTC.

The genes are TRBV14 and TRBJ1-4; D gene unclear. V dropped 1 base and J dropped 10 bases, with 10 bases sitting between them. The CDR3 is 13 amino acids. CDR1 and CDR2 (germline): SGHDN, FVKESK. The CDR3 region is CASSQATYGKLFF. The CDR3 nucleotides are TGTGCCAGCAGCCAAGCTACTTACGGAAAACTGTTTTTT. The full variable domain, in which reference TRBV14 and TRBJ1-4 provide the parts outside the CDR3, is EAGVTQFPSHSVIEKGQTVTLRCDPISGHDNLYWYRRVMGKEIKFLLHFVKESKQDESGMPNNRFLAERTGGTYSTLKVQPAELEDSGVYFCASSQATYGKLFFGSGTQLSVL.

The V and J genes are TRBV19 and TRBJ2-3, with D unresolved. This CDR3 spans 11 amino acids. The germline V gene has CDR1 LNHDA and CDR2 SQIVND (reference sequence). V lost 6 bases to trimming and J lost 2 bases, with 3 bases between them. Here the CDR3 reads CASRSTDTQYF. CDR3 nucleotide sequence: TGTGCCAGTAGATCCACAGATACGCAGTATTTT.

CDR3 sequence reads: CASSPGIMTGLGAFF. Written as DNA, the CDR3 is TGTGCCAGCAGCCCAGGAATCATGACAGGGCTTGGAGCTTTCTTT. V usage is TRBV11-3 and J usage is TRBJ1-1; 7 nucleotides align to TRBD1. V lost 5 bases, J lost 10 bases, and 16 bases stayed unmatched. CDR1 is SGHNT and CDR2 is YENEEA in the germline V gene. The CDR3 runs to 15 residues.

The chain links TRBV28 to TRBJ1-3, with a possible D match to TRBD1 (6 bases). CDR3 length equals 14 residues. V shed 11 bases and J shed 4 bases, with 18 bases lying between them. Germline loops: CDR1 MDHEN, CDR2 SYDVKM. The CDR3 loop reads CACYPDSSGNTIYF. The CDR3 DNA follows: TGTGCCTGTTACCCGGACAGTTCGGGAAACACCATATATTTT. Based on the CDR3 plus reference TRBV28 and TRBJ1-3, the full variable domain is DVKVTQSSRYLVKRTGEKVFLECVQDMDHENMFWYRQDPGLGLRLIYFSYDVKMKEKGDIPEGYSVSREKKERFSLILESASTNQTSMYLCACYPDSSGNTIYFGEGSWLTVV.

This clone was picked up one time. This rearrangement joins TRBV6-8 to TRBJ1-4, with D maybe TRBD1 (5 bases). The CDR3 extends over 14 amino acids. CDR1 and CDR2 from the germline V gene are MNHGY and SAAAGT. Trimming removed 8 bases at V and 0 bases at J, with 10 bases between. The CDR3 coding sequence is TGTGCCAGCGGGGGAGTTTCAACTAATGAAAAACTGTTTTTT. It translates to CASGGVSTNEKLFF.

The J gene is TRBJ1-3, the V gene TRBV1. TRBV1 is marked as a pseudogene. The CDR3 length is 15 residues. The CDR3 DNA sequence: TGCGCCAGCAGCCCCTCCCTGGCCTACTCGGACACCATATATTTT. As protein: CASSPSLAYSDTIYF.

The CDR3 loop is CASSDSKPRYNEQFF. As DNA, the CDR3 is TGTGCCAGCAGTGACTCCAAACCCCGTTACAATGAGCAGTTCTTC. This chain links TRBV25-1 with TRBJ2-1; D is unresolved. This CDR3 is built from 15 residues. Germline CDR1 is MGHDK and CDR2 is SYGVNS. Trimming removed 3 bases from V and 4 bases from J, with 13 bases in between.

The rearrangement uses TRBV18 and TRBJ1-1; D unclear. Trimming removed 6 bases from V and 4 bases from J, with 12 bases in between. Germline V lookup: CDR1 KGHSH, CDR2 LQKENI. The CDR3 is 13 residues long. In DNA form, the CDR3 reads TGTGCCAGCTCCCAGACCCAAGTCACTGAAGCTTTCTTT. Residues: CASSQTQVTEAFF.

This clone is a singleton in its sample. The V call is TRBV5-1, the J call TRBJ1-2, with TRBD1 as a possible D gene (5 bases). The CDR3 length is 17 residues. The V gene lost 2 bases and the J gene lost 2 bases, with 19 bases spanning the gap. CDR1 is SGHRS and CDR2 is YFSETQ in the germline V gene. For the CDR3, the DNA is TGCGCCAGCAGCTTTCTCAGTTCGGGGGGACGGAACTATGGCTACACCTTC. Translating it yields CASSFLSSGGRNYGYTF.

The rearrangement links TRBV5-1 to TRBJ2-7; TRBD1 matches at 11 bases. Germline CDR1 reads SGHRS; CDR2 reads YFSETQ. Trimming took 4 bases from V and 7 from J; bases not matched to a gene: 10. The CDR3 extends over 15 amino acids. This CDR3 is CASSGTGQGVGEQYF. CDR3 in DNA: TGCGCCAGCAGCGGAACGGGACAGGGGGTCGGTGAGCAGTACTTC.